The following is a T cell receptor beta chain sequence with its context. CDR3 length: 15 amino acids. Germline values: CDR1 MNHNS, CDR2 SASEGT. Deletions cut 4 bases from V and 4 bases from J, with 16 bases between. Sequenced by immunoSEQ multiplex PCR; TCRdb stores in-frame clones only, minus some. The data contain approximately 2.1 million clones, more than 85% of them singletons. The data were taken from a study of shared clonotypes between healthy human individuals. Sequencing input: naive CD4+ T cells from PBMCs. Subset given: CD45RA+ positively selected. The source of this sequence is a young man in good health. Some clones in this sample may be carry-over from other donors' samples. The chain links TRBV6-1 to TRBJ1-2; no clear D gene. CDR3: CASSARTGLGYGYTF. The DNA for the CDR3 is TGTGCCAGCAGTGCTCGGACGGGCCTCGGCTATGGCTACACCTTC.